The 20 T cell receptor beta chains reported below all come from one sample, sequenced in a study of shared clonotypes between healthy human individuals. Generated by immunoSEQ multiplex PCR, the TCRdb table keeps only in-frame clones and is missing some. The sample holds millions of clones, 85% to 95% seen once. Specimen: naive CD4+ T cells from PBMCs. Specified subset: CD45RA+ positively selected. Receptors originate from a man between 18 and 35 years old in good health. Some clones in this sample may be carry-over from other donors' samples.

The chain has TRBV7-3 and TRBJ2-1; 10 bases line up with TRBD2. J lost 7 bases, V lost 4 bases, and 10 bases had no gene match. The germline CDR1 and CDR2 sequences are SGHTA and FQGTGA. CDR3 length equals 16 residues. The DNA for the CDR3 is TGTGCCAGCAGCTCGATCCTAGCGGGAGCGGGTAATGAGCAGTTCTTC. Protein: CASSSILAGAGNEQFF.

With regard to this clone: Other nucleotide sequences in the sample specify the same CDR3. The chain has TRBV7-3 and TRBJ2-7, with D tentatively TRBD1 (7 bases). From germline, CDR1 is SGHTA and CDR2 FQGTGA. Trimming left V 2 bases short and J 6 bases short, with 8 bases between. The CDR3 contains 12 residues. The CDR3 DNA follows: TGTGCCAGCAGCTTACAGGGGGGCGAGCAGTACTTC. It translates to CASSLQGGEQYF.

V and J are TRBV5-4 and TRBJ2-1; no reliable D call. Trimming took 4 bases from V and 5 from J, leaving 22 bases between them. This CDR3 has 17 amino acids. CDR1 SGHNT and CDR2 YYREEE come from the germline V gene (reference sequence). CDR3 in DNA: TGTGCCAGCAGCCGATTCGAGACCGCGGTCAGGAACAATGAGCAGTTCTTC. Its protein product is CASSRFETAVRNNEQFF.

On this clone: This same CDR3 is encoded by further DNA sequences in the sample. V usage is TRBV5-1 and J usage is TRBJ1-4; 7 bases align to TRBD1. Germline values: CDR1 SGHRS, CDR2 YFSETQ. The trim removed 0 bases at V and 7 bases at J, leaving 3 bases unmatched. This CDR3 comprises 14 residues. The CDR3 region has the DNA TGCGCCAGCAGCTTGGGACAGGGCCGTGAAAAACTGTTTTTT. Amino acids: CASSLGQGREKLFF.

Only a few counts were recorded for this clone. The chain joins TRBV27 to TRBJ1-1; possibly TRBD1 for D (5 bases). V gave up 6 bases and J gave up 9 bases, with 11 bases separating them. This CDR3 has 11 amino acids. CDR1 and CDR2 from the germline V gene are MNHEY and SMNVEV (reference sequence). The CDR3 DNA reads as TGTGCCAGCAGGGGGCAGGGAAAAGCTTTCTTT. Translated, it gives CASRGQGKAFF.

The chain is built from TRBV28 and TRBJ2-7, with D tentatively TRBD1 (6 bases). V was clipped by 8 bases and J by 6 bases, with 14 bases between them. Germline V gene lookup returns CDR1 MDHEN and CDR2 SYDVKM. The CDR3 contains 12 residues. The CDR3 protein is CASVRDIGEQYF. The CDR3, as DNA: TGTGCCAGCGTCCGGGACATTGGCGAGCAGTACTTC.

The chain links TRBV5-1 to TRBJ2-7; a weak D match, TRBD1 (5 bases). The CDR3 covers 16 residues. Germline CDR1 reads SGHRS; CDR2 reads YFSETQ. V dropped 4 bases and J dropped 4 bases, with 21 bases sitting between them. The CDR3 DNA sequence: TGCGCCAGCAGCCTGGGTGGGGCGGCTCGGAGTTACGAGCAGTACTTC. Translating gives CASSLGGAARSYEQYF.

The chain joins TRBV28 to TRBJ1-5, with D tentatively TRBD1 (6 bases). CDR1 is MDHEN and CDR2 is SYDVKM in the germline V gene. This CDR3 is 14 amino acids long. V was pared by 7 bases and J by 3 bases, with 13 bases between. The CDR3 sequence: CASTGGPTNQPQHF. The CDR3 DNA reads as TGTGCCAGCACTGGGGGCCCTACCAATCAGCCCCAGCATTTT.

The rearrangement links TRBV28 to TRBJ1-4; 9 bases align to TRBD1. This CDR3 has 16 amino acids. Germline CDR1 and CDR2: MDHEN and SYDVKM. With V trimmed by 7 bases and J by 6 bases, 12 bases remained unmatched. The CDR3 DNA sequence: TGTGCCAGCACCCTCTCCCGGACAGGGGAGTATGAAAAACTGTTTTTT. Amino acids: CASTLSRTGEYEKLFF. Complete variable domain (other parts from reference TRBV28 and TRBJ1-4): DVKVTQSSRYLVKRTGEKVFLECVQDMDHENMFWYRQDPGLGLRLIYFSYDVKMKEKGDIPEGYSVSREKKERFSLILESASTNQTSMYLCASTLSRTGEYEKLFFGSGTQLSVL.

The rearrangement uses TRBV6-1 and TRBJ1-2; 10 nucleotides align to TRBD1. Trimming cost V 3 bases and J 1 base; bases outside gene matches: 11. This CDR3 is built from 18 residues. CDR1 MNHNS and CDR2 SASEGT come from the germline V gene. CDR3 sequence (DNA): TGTGCCAGCAGTGACCCCAGGGGGACAGGGGCCCTTAACTATGGCTACACCTTC. It specifies CASSDPRGTGALNYGYTF.

V and J are TRBV7-2 and TRBJ1-5, with a tentative D call TRBD1 (5 bases). CDR1 is SGHTA and CDR2 is FQGNSA in the germline V gene. V was shortened by 5 bases and J by 6 bases, with 23 bases between the two germline ends. This CDR3 is built from 17 residues. The DNA for the CDR3 is TGTGCCAGCAGCCTTTCCGGGACGGCTGACGGGGGTCAGCCCCAGCATTTT. It codes for CASSLSGTADGGQPQHF.

The chain carries TRBV18 and TRBJ2-2; D may be TRBD2 (5 bases). In germline, CDR1 is KGHSH, CDR2 LQKENI. This CDR3 comprises 14 residues. V was trimmed by 5 bases and J by 2 bases, leaving 9 bases between them. The CDR3 sequence: CASSSGSNTGELFF. DNA of the CDR3: TGTGCCAGCTCATCGGGGTCAAACACCGGGGAGCTGTTTTTT.

This rearrangement joins TRBV10-2 to TRBJ2-2; TRBD1 matches at 7 bases. The CDR3 is made up of 16 amino acids. V shed 1 base, J shed 4 bases, and the junction held 6 bases outside the gene matches. Germline CDR1 WSHSY, CDR2 SAAADI. In nucleotides, the CDR3 is TGCGCCAGCAGTGAGTTAGGGGGCGCGCGCACCGGGGAGCTGTTTTTT. Its protein is CASSELGGARTGELFF.

J is TRBJ2-3 and V is TRBV30; D is uncertain. Germline V CDR1 and CDR2: GTSNPN, SVGIG (reference sequence). The V and J ends lost 5 bases and 5 bases respectively, with 11 bases between them. There are 12 residues in the CDR3. CDR3 sequence (DNA): TGTGCCTGGGACCCCCGTCAAGATACGCAGTATTTT. Translation: CAWDPRQDTQYF.

The chain has TRBV27 and TRBJ2-2; D is unclear. V gave up 1 base and J gave up 1 base, with 10 bases separating them. Germline V CDR1 and CDR2: MNHEY, SMNVEV (reference sequence). The CDR3 is 16 residues long. The CDR3 nucleotides are TGTGCCAGCAGTTTATGGTCTGGGTTGAACACCGGGGAGCTGTTTTTT. It specifies CASSLWSGLNTGELFF.

This chain joins TRBV10-3 and TRBJ2-7; TRBD1 agrees at 7 bases. J was trimmed by 4 bases and V by 7 bases; bases with no gene match: 7. Germline V gives CDR1 ENHRY, CDR2 SYGVKD. The CDR3 spans 13 residues. The CDR3 nucleotides read TGTGCCATCAACACAGGGGTTTCTTACGAGCAGTACTTC. This gives the protein CAINTGVSYEQYF.

The chain is built from TRBV10-3 and TRBJ1-6; no clear D. The length of the CDR3 is 13 residues. CDR1 ENHRY and CDR2 SYGVKD come from the germline V gene. Trimming pared 4 bases from V and 8 bases from J, leaving 9 bases between. The CDR3 DNA is TGTGCCATCAGTGCGGCTGAATATTCACCCCTCCACTTT. It translates to CAISAAEYSPLHF.

This clone was counted a single time. The chain carries TRBV12-5 and TRBJ2-2; 7 nucleotides align to TRBD2. The CDR3 is 17 amino acids. J gave up 2 bases and V 4 bases, and 10 bases lay outside the gene matches. Germline V gene sequence: CDR1 LGHNT, CDR2 FRNRAP. The CDR3 is CASGSLRRGRNTGELFF. CDR3 nucleotide sequence: TGTGCTAGTGGTTCCCTTAGGCGCGGGAGAAACACCGGGGAGCTGTTTTTT.

The V call is TRBV6-5, the J call TRBJ2-7; D gene uncertain. Germline-derived CDR1 and CDR2 are MNHEY and SVGAGI. This CDR3 is built from 12 residues. Trimming removed 6 bases at V and 7 bases at J, with 13 bases between. The DNA of the CDR3 is TGTGCCAGCAGGGGTACGATGGGAGAGCAGTACTTC. Translated: CASRGTMGEQYF.

The chain joins TRBV9 to TRBJ2-5; 7 bases are shared with TRBD1. There are 18 residues in the CDR3. The V segment lost 4 bases and the J segment 1 base; nucleotides outside the gene matches: 16. From germline, CDR1 is SGDLS and CDR2 YYNGEE. This CDR3 is CASSTRDSLSPSQETQYF. The CDR3, as DNA: TGTGCCAGCAGCACAAGGGACAGCCTTTCCCCGTCCCAAGAGACCCAGTACTTC.